This TCR beta chain was captured in a study of blood T cell repertoires in COVID-19. This clone was counted once. Generated by immunoSEQ multiplex PCR, the TCRdb table keeps only in-frame clones and is missing some. The sample carries over 250,000 clones, approximately 90% recorded once. There are 16 residues in the CDR3. V was trimmed by 5 bases and J by 5 bases, leaving 18 bases between them. Germline V gene lookup returns CDR1 SGHTA and CDR2 FQGNSA. The TCR originated in a woman between 18 and 30 years old who had recovered from COVID-19. V gene TRBV7-2 combines with J gene TRBJ2-2; D might be TRBD2 (5 bases). The sequencing sample was made of PBMCs or T cells enriched from blood (not recorded which). The CDR3 is CASSRVRIARTGELFF. The CDR3 DNA sequence: TGTGCCAGCAGCAGAGTAAGAATAGCGCGTACCGGGGAGCTGTTTTTT.